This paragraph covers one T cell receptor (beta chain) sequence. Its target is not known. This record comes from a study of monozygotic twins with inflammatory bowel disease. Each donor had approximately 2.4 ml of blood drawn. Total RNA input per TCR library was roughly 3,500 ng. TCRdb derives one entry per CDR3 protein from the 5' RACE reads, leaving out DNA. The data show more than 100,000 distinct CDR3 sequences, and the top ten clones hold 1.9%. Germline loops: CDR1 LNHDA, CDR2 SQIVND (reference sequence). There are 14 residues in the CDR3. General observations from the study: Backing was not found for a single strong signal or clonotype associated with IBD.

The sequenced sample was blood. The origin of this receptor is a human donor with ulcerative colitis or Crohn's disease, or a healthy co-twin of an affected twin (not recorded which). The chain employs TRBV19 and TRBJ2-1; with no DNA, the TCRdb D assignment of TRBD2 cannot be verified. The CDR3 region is CASSIGTSRNEQFF.